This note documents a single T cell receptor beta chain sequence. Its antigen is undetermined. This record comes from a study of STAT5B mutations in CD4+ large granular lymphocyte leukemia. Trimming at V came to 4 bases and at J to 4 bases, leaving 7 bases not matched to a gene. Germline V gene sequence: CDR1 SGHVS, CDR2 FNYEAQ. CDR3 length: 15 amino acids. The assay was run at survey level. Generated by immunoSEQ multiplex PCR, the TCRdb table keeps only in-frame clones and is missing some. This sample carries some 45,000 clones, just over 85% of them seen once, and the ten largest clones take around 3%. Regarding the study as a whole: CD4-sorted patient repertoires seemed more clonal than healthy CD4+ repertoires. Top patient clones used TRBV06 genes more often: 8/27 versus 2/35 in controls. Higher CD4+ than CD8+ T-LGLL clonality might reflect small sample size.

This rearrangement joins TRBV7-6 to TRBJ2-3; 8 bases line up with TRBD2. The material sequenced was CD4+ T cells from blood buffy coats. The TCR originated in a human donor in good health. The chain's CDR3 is CASSSFAGGPDTQYF. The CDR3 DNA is TGTGCCAGCAGCTCTTTCGCGGGAGGACCAGATACGCAGTATTTT.